The 12 T cell receptor beta chains below come from one sample, sequenced in a study of blood T cell repertoires in COVID-19. Clones were read by immunoSEQ multiplex PCR, and TCRdb kept only the in-frame ones, dropping some. There are 400,000 to 450,000 clones in the sample; roughly 88% occur only once, and around 1.4% lies in the top ten. The sequenced material came from peripheral blood. Receptor source: a woman in her 30s with active or convalescent COVID-19.

V and J are TRBV3-1 (or the pseudogene TRBV3-2) and TRBJ2-3; D is unresolved. V was pared by 3 bases and J by 9 bases, with 7 bases between. CDR1 and CDR2 from the germline V gene are LGHDT and YNNKEL (reference sequence). This CDR3 region has 11 residues. The CDR3 DNA reads as TGTGCCAGCAGCCAGGCCCAAACGCAGTATTTT. Translating it yields CASSQAQTQYF.

The gene calls are TRBV6-6 and TRBJ2-3, with a weak D call TRBD2 (6 bases). The germline V gene has CDR1 MNHNY and CDR2 SVGAGI (reference sequence). The length of the CDR3 is 14 residues. V lost 0 bases, J lost 6 bases, and 10 bases lay in between. The CDR3 here is CASSYSLEGDTQYF. The CDR3 DNA reads TGTGCCAGCAGTTACTCCCTGGAGGGCGATACGCAGTATTTT.

This sequence joins TRBV19 and TRBJ1-1, with D perhaps matching TRBD1 (6 bases). V lost 4 bases to trimming and J lost 3 bases, with 15 bases between them. Germline lookup yields CDR1 LNHDA and CDR2 SQIVND (reference sequence). CDR3 length: 15 amino acids. The CDR3 sequence is CASSRQDVGDTEAFF. The CDR3 DNA follows: TGTGCCAGTAGTAGACAGGACGTAGGGGACACTGAAGCTTTCTTT.

The chain joins TRBV3-1 (or the pseudogene TRBV3-2) to TRBJ1-4, with a weak D call TRBD1 (6 bases). The CDR3 has 16 residues. Trimming left V 1 base short and J 7 bases short, with 16 bases between. Germline V gene sequence: CDR1 LGHDT, CDR2 YNNKEL (reference sequence). The CDR3 DNA reads as TGTGCCAGCAGCCAAGGTGGGGCAGGGGTTGCTGAAAAACTGTTTTTT. Amino acid sequence: CASSQGGAGVAEKLFF.

The gene calls are TRBV4-1 and TRBJ2-5; 11 bases fit TRBD2. Germline CDR1 reads MGHRA; CDR2 reads YSYEKL. The J segment lost 0 bases and the V segment lost 3 bases, leaving 3 bases of the junction unmatched. CDR3 size: 16 residues. The CDR3 nucleotides read TGCGCCAGCAGCCATATACTAGCGGGGGACCAAGAGACCCAGTACTTC. It is translated as CASSHILAGDQETQYF.

This chain uses TRBV19 with TRBJ1-4; perhaps TRBD1 as D (6 bases). Trimming stripped 3 bases from V and 7 bases from J, with 15 bases between. Germline loops: CDR1 LNHDA, CDR2 SQIVND (reference sequence). The CDR3 extends over 15 amino acids. The DNA for the CDR3 is TGTGCCAGTAGTATTGGACTAGGGGGAGGTGAAAAACTGTTTTTT. This codes for CASSIGLGGGEKLFF.

V is TRBV15 and J is TRBJ1-4; possibly TRBD1 for D (6 bases). This CDR3 is built from 13 residues. Looked up from germline, CDR1 is LNHNV and CDR2 is YYDKDF (reference sequence). With 2 bases removed from V and 14 bases from J, the gap between germline ends came to 15 bases. DNA for the CDR3: TGTGCCACCAGCAGAATAGGGGGGGAAGACCTGTTTTTT. It codes for CATSRIGGEDLFF.

CDR3 nucleotide sequence: TGTGCCTGGAGTGTCTTGGACAGATATAATTCACCCCTCCACTTT. Encoded protein: CAWSVLDRYNSPLHF. The V call is TRBV30, the J call TRBJ1-6; tentatively, D is TRBD1 (6 bases). V gave up 0 bases and J gave up 4 bases, with 10 bases separating them. The CDR3 sequence is 15 residues long. Germline V CDR1 and CDR2: GTSNPN, SVGIG (reference sequence).

The J gene is TRBJ1-4, the V gene TRBV7-8, with TRBD1 matching 11 bases. There are 16 residues in the CDR3. Germline lookup yields CDR1 SGHVS and CDR2 FQNEAQ. V shed 5 bases and J 8 bases; nucleotides not matched to a gene: 10. CDR3 residues: CASSGTGTGGYEKLFF. The CDR3, as DNA: TGTGCCAGCAGCGGGACTGGGACAGGGGGTTACGAAAAACTGTTTTTT.

This clone came up a few times. The V gene is TRBV6-1, the J gene TRBJ1-3; maybe TRBD1 (6 bases). The germline V gene has CDR1 MNHNS and CDR2 SASEGT. The CDR3 spans 16 residues. V was cut by 0 bases and J by 4 bases, with 13 bases left in between. The CDR3 DNA sequence: TGTGCCAGCAGTGAAGCGCTTGGGGGCTTGGGAAACACCATATATTTT. Amino acid sequence: CASSEALGGLGNTIYF.

This clone has more than one count but fewer than ten. The chain couples TRBV15 to TRBJ2-3; tentatively, D is TRBD1 (6 bases). CDR3 size: 13 residues. CDR1 LNHNV and CDR2 YYDKDF come from the germline V gene (reference sequence). Trimming removed 0 bases from V and 10 bases from J, with 11 bases in between. CDR3 region: CATSREAQGPQYF. For the CDR3, the DNA is TGTGCCACCAGCAGAGAAGCACAGGGCCCGCAGTATTTT.

A single count supports this clone. V usage is TRBV5-4 and J usage is TRBJ2-7; weak D call: TRBD1 (6 bases). Germline lookup yields CDR1 SGHNT and CDR2 YYREEE (reference sequence). Trimming pared 1 base from V and 6 bases from J, leaving 11 bases between. This CDR3 comprises 13 residues. The CDR3 DNA reads TGTGCCAGCAGCTTGCAGGGGTTGCCCGAGCAGTACTTC. It is translated as CASSLQGLPEQYF.